One TCR beta chain is described in this entry. The entry originates in a study of blood T cell repertoires in COVID-19. Overall study: Material from acute and convalescent COVID-19 was sourced from the United States, Italy and Spain. Sample material is recorded as cDNA or gDNA derived from T cells, B-cell-depleted T cells, or PBMCs.

The germline V gene has CDR1 SGHTA and CDR2 FQGNSA. The CDR3 consists of 14 residues. The V gene end was trimmed by 1 base and the J gene end by 5 bases; junction bases not matched to a gene: 1. Original analysis: For nucleated cells, counts were estimated from reference gene primer amplification. The data were produced by immunoSEQ multiplex PCR, yet TCRdb's version contains in-frame clones alone and is incomplete. The V and J calls and clone size come from that table; D and trimming were worked out from the DNA. The repertoire has some 130,000 clones, around 73% of them found once; the top ten carry approximately 11%.

The receptor was isolated from a man aged 55 to 70 who had recovered from COVID-19. This chain connects TRBV7-2 to TRBJ1-5; 8 positions match TRBD1. Sequenced input: peripheral blood. The CDR3 here is CASSLETGDQPQHF. In DNA form, the CDR3 reads TGTGCCAGCAGCTTAGAGACAGGGGATCAGCCCCAGCATTTT.